This entry describes one T cell receptor (beta chain). Its antigen specificity is not known. The input lacks base qualities; no much larger clone sits a single base away. TCRbeta CDR3 regions were amplified from genomic DNA by means of the immunoSEQ Assay, a bias-controlled multiplex PCR. The source study handled its data this way. Within the assay, amplification of reference gene primers was used to estimate how many nucleated cells each sample contained. Sequence reads were collapsed and filtered to measure the absolute abundance of every unique TCRbeta CDR3 rearrangement. For each sample, productive Simpson clonality was calculated as the square root of Simpson's diversity index across productive rearrangements. Held by TCRdb, this immuneACCESS table contains in-frame sequences only and omits some clones. Under half of the omission traces to an unresolved V gene where checked; the cause of the rest is unknown. V, J and clone size are those of that table, while D and trimming were read from the DNA. The sample table shows 85,000 to 120,000 clones, and more than 90% are seen once. The ten largest clonotypes hold 1.9% of the sample.

The data stem from a study of blood T cell repertoires in COVID-19 (dated by TCRdb to the early 2020s). Notes on the research overall: Collaborator samples came from the United States, Italy and Spain and covered acute and convalescent phases of COVID-19. The prospective study material was composed of cDNA or gDNA derived from T cells, B-cell-depleted T cells, or PBMCs. Subjects who had been exposed to COVID-19, were actively infected with it, or had recovered from it provided the deeply sampled blood TCRbeta repertoires that made up the dataset. A freely available public database, intended as a resource for researchers studying the immune response to SARS-CoV-2, is where the repertoires were released. Samples were obtained from the ongoing ImmuneRACE study (first 160 participants) and from some 1,200 subjects provided by 6 global collaborators. The sample metadata nearly always contained a de-identified subject ID, COVID-19 status, age in years and sex. HLA class I and class II types, where available, came from metadata supplied by the sample provider rather than from assay-based typing.

What the study reported, not specific to this receptor: The quantity of clinical and demographic metadata differed by source and by participant and was supplied without curation.

From the germline V gene, CDR1 is SQVTM and CDR2 is ANQGSEA. Counted from cysteine to phenylalanine, this CDR3 has 13 amino acids. The sequence is cut down to CDR3 DNA, 39 bases in frame from base 1. Compared with germline, V lacks 7 bases and J lacks 8 bases; bases without a gene match: 13. At one collaborating source in Seattle, patients were enrolled during active infection and were followed longitudinally through the course of disease. Collaborating institutions collected whole blood in K2EDTA tubes following their own protocols. For TCRbeta analysis, collaborators shipped samples in one of three forms: frozen whole blood, isolated PBMCs, or DNA extracted from either of those sample types.

The TCR sequence derives from a woman in her forties or fifties with COVID-19, enrolled during active disease. The rearrangement combines TRBV29-1 with TRBJ1-2, with TRBD1 matching 7 junction bases. What was sequenced was peripheral blood. The CDR3 loop reads CSAYRGSLGGYTF. The bases read TGCAGCGCCTACAGGGGTTCTTTAGGGGGCTACACCTTC.